Sequencing of this T cell receptor beta chain was carried out in a study of shared clonotypes between healthy human individuals. Study-wide background: Each donor had three CD4 naive, three CD4 memory, two CD8 naive and one CD8 memory plate.

Using immunoSEQ multiplex PCR, the repertoire was profiled, and TCRdb retains in-frame clones only, with some absent. The sample contains approximately 2,000,000 clones, around 90% of which appear only once. The sample comprised naive CD4+ T cells from PBMCs. Subset here: CD45RA+ positively selected. The origin of this receptor is a man younger than 35 in good health. Some clones in this sample may be carry-over from other donors' samples.

CDR3 sequence: CASSYDRLGNIQYF. The CDR3 DNA follows: TGTGCCAGCAGTTACGACAGACTTGGCAACATTCAGTACTTC. The chain joins TRBV6-5 to TRBJ2-4; the D gene is possibly TRBD1 (5 bases). V lost 2 bases, J lost 7 bases, and 12 bases lay in between. The germline V gene encodes CDR1 MNHEY and CDR2 SVGAGI. This CDR3 has 14 residues.